These 8 T cell receptor beta chains were all obtained from the same sample, sequenced in a study of T cells in women clearing cervical HPV infection. Generated by immunoSEQ multiplex PCR, the TCRdb table keeps only in-frame clones and is missing some. The listing contains roughly 48,000 clones. Sequencing input: blood buffy coat. These receptor sequences come from a woman aged 18-70 years with a cervical HPV16 infection that either progressed to CIN3+ or cleared (not recorded which).

The chain's CDR3 is CASSIIGLGQGVPYEQYF. CDR3 DNA, as far as it was read: TGTGCCAGTAGTATCATTGGCCTCGGACAGGGGGTTCCCTACGAG. V is TRBV19 and J is TRBJ2-7, with 10 nucleotides matching TRBD1. The read ends 3 residues early relative to the CDR3; the germline J gene fills the gap. The CDR3 spans 18 residues. Germline V gene lookup returns CDR1 LNHDA and CDR2 SQIVND (reference sequence). The ends lost 3 bases at V and 2 bases at J; junction bases unmatched: 13.

Details on this clone: Read sequence stops 3 residues before the CDR3 end, and the germline J gene provides the missing end. The chain links TRBV9 to TRBJ1-3; 7 bases fit TRBD1. From germline, CDR1 is SGDLS and CDR2 YYNGEE. This CDR3 is 16 amino acids long. V dropped 0 bases and J dropped 0; count of bases not matched to a gene: 3. The sequenced CDR3 bases are TGTGCCAGCAGCGTAGCGCCAGGGGGCTCTGGAAACACC. This translates into CASSVAPGGSGNT. The full-length CDR3 reads as CASSVAPGGSGNTIYF.

Worth noting for this clone: Read coverage stops 3 residues before the CDR3 terminus; the germline J gene supplies the remainder. The chain has TRBV5-6 and TRBJ2-5, with D perhaps matching TRBD1 (6 bases). CDR1 SGHDT and CDR2 YYEEEE come from the germline V gene. Trimming left V 5 bases short and J 2 bases short, with 13 bases between. This CDR3 comprises 14 residues. The CDR3 sequence: CASRETGIQETQYF. The CDR3 DNA, read in part, is TGTGCCAGCAGAGAGACAGGAATTCAAGAGACC. Combining the CDR3 with reference TRBV5-6 and TRBJ2-5 gives the whole variable domain DAGVTQSPTHLIKTRGQQVTLRCSPKSGHDTVSWYQQALGQGPQFIFQYYEEEERQRGNFPDRFSGHQFPNYSSELNVNALLLGDSALYLCASRETGIQETQYFGPGTRLLVL.

As for this clone: The read stops 3 residues short of the end of the CDR3; the missing end is completed from the germline J gene. This sequence joins TRBV28 and TRBJ2-3; D unresolved. The germline CDR1 and CDR2 sequences are MDHEN and SYDVKM. This CDR3 is 13 amino acids long. V was pared by 10 bases and J by 1 base, with 12 bases between. CDR3 DNA, as far as it was read: TGTGCCACTACAGTTTCCGGCACAGATACG. The encoded protein is CATTVSGTDT. The whole CDR3 region reads CATTVSGTDTQYF.

With regard to this clone: The read comes to an end 3 residues before the CDR3 does, leaving the germline J gene to fill in the end. The V and J genes are TRBV5-1 and TRBJ2-2, with 9 positions matching TRBD2. The V segment lost 0 bases and the J segment 3 bases; nucleotides outside the gene matches: 6. This CDR3 is built from 17 residues. Per the germline V gene, CDR1 is SGHRS and CDR2 is YFSETQ. This CDR3 reads CASSLGLAASYTGELFF. The DNA read from the CDR3 is TGCGCCAGCAGCTTGGGACTAGCGGCCAGCTACACCGGGGAG.

The DNA read from the CDR3 is TGTGCCAGCAGCTTTGGTGGGCCCTATTCACCC. As protein: CASSFGGPYSP. The full-length CDR3 reads as CASSFGGPYSPLHF. V and J are TRBV7-9 and TRBJ1-6; D call uncertain. The read halts 3 residues ahead of the CDR3 end, with the missing end drawn from the germline J gene. With 3 bases removed from V and 8 bases from J, the gap between germline ends came to 11 bases. Germline CDR1 SEHNR, CDR2 FQNEAQ (reference sequence). This CDR3 is built from 14 residues.

Worth noting for this clone: The CDR3 end falls 3 residues outside the read, so it is completed with the germline J gene. The J gene is TRBJ2-7, the V gene TRBV5-6; 7 bases are shared with TRBD2. CDR1 and CDR2 from the germline V gene are SGHDT and YYEEEE. Germline trimming cut 5 bases from V and 2 bases from J; bases unmatched to any gene: 7. This CDR3 is 14 amino acids long. This chain's CDR3 is CASSLLASTYEQYF. The covered CDR3 bases are TGTGCCAGCAGTCTACTAGCGTCTACCTACGAG. Full variable domain (remainder filled in from reference TRBV5-6 and TRBJ2-7): DAGVTQSPTHLIKTRGQQVTLRCSPKSGHDTVSWYQQALGQGPQFIFQYYEEEERQRGNFPDRFSGHQFPNYSSELNVNALLLGDSALYLCASSLLASTYEQYFGPGTRLTVT.

A remark on this clone: The CDR3 end falls 3 residues outside the read, so it is completed with the germline J gene. This chain links TRBV20-1 with TRBJ2-7; 7 bases fit TRBD2. CDR1 is DFQATT, CDR2 SNEGSKA, per germline (reference sequence). V dropped 3 bases and J dropped 4; count of bases not matched to a gene: 3. The CDR3 length is 12 residues. Incomplete CDR3 DNA: TGCAGTGCTAGTCCGGGGGGTTACGAG. It yields the protein CSASPGGYE. The whole CDR3 protein is CSASPGGYEQYF.